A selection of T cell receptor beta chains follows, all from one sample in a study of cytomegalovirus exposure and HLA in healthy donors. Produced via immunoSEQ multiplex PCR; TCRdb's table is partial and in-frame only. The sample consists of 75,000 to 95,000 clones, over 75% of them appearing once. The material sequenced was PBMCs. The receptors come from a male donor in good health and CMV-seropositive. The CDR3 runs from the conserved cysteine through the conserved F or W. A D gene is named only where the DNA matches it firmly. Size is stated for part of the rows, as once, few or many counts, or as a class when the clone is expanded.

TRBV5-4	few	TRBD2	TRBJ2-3	CASSSTSLSTQYF	TGTGCCAGCAGCTCGACTAGCTTGAGTACGCAGTATTTT
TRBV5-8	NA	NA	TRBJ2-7	CASSFDRTPPVNEQYF	TGTGCCAGCAGCTTCGATCGGACACCCCCCGTCAACGAGCAGTACTTC
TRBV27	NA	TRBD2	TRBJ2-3	CASSLRTSGDRTDTQYF	TGTGCCAGCAGTTTAAGGACTAGCGGGGACCGCACAGATACGCAGTATTTT
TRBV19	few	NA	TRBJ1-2	CASSPRDRSNYGYTF	TGTGCCAGTAGTCCCAGAGACAGATCTAACTATGGCTACACCTTC
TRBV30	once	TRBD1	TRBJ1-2	CAWSVGPGQAQGYTF	TGTGCCTGGAGTGTTGGCCCTGGACAGGCCCAGGGCTACACCTTC
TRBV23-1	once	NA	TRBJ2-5	CAPGTECETQYF	TGCGCCCCGGGTACGGAGTGTGAGACCCAGTACTTC
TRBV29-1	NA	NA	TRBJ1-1	CSVEDSGAIRTEAFF	TGCAGCGTTGAAGATAGCGGGGCTATCCGCACTGAAGCTTTCTTT
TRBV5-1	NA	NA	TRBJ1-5	CASSLYGQSNQPQHF	TGCGCCAGCAGCCTATACGGACAATCCAATCAGCCCCAGCATTTT
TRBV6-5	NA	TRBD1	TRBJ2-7	CASSSPKGAAYEQYF	TGTGCCAGCAGTTCCCCCAAGGGGGCCGCCTACGAGCAGTACTTC
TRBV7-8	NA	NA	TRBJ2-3	CASSLYTDTQYF	TGTGCCAGCAGCTTGTACACAGATACGCAGTATTTT
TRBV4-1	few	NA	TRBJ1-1	CASSPYLDQRAFF	TGCGCCAGCAGCCCATACCTCGATCAGCGTGCTTTCTTT
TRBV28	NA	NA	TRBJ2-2	CASSFSAEVTGELFF	TGTGCCAGCAGTTTTTCAGCGGAGGTCACCGGGGAGCTGTTTTTT